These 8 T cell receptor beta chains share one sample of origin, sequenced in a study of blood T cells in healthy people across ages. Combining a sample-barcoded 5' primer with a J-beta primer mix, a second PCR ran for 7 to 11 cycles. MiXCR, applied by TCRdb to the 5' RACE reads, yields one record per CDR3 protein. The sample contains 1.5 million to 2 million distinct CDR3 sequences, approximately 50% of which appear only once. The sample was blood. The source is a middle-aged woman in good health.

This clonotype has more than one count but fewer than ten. The CDR3 loop reads CASSPSPRGETQYF. As DNA, the CDR3 is TGTGCCAGCAGCCCCTCGCCCAGGGGAGAGACCCAGTACTTC. J is TRBJ2-5 and V is TRBV9, with D possibly matching TRBD1 (6 bases). Per germline, CDR1 SGDLS and CDR2 YYNGEE. This CDR3 contains 14 residues. Trimming shortened V by 4 bases and J by 4 bases, and 14 bases separated the two germline ends.

The CDR3 nucleotides read TGTGCCATCAGTGTTCAGGGGGACGGTAATTCACCCCTCCACTTT. Translation: CAISVQGDGNSPLHF. The chain couples TRBV10-3 to TRBJ1-6; 7 bases are a match to TRBD1. The CDR3 extends over 15 amino acids. After removal of 4 bases from V and 6 bases from J, the junction contained 6 bases not matched to a gene. CDR1 ENHRY and CDR2 SYGVKD come from the germline V gene.

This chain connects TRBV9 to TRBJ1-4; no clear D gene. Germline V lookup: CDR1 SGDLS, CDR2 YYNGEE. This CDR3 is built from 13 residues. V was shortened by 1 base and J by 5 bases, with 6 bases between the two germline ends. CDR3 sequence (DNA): TGTGCCAGCAGCGTAATGGGGAATGAAAAACTGTTTTTT. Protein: CASSVMGNEKLFF.

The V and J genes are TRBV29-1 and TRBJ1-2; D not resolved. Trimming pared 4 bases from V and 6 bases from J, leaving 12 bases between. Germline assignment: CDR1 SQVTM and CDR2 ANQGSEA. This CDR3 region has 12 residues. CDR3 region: CSVGAGNNGYTF. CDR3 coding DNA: TGCAGCGTTGGAGCTGGGAATAATGGCTACACCTTC.

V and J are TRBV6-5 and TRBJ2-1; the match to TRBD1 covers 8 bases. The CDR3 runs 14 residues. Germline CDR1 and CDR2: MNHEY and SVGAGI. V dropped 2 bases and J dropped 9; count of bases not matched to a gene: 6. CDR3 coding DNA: TGTGCCAGCAGTTACGCGAGGACAGGGACTGAGCAGTTCTTC. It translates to CASSYARTGTEQFF.

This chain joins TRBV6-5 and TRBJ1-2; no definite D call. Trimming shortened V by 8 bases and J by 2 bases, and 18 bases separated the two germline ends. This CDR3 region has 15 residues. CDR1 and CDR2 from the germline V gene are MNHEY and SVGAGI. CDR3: CASGGSVGRNYGYTF. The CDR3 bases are TGTGCCAGCGGTGGATCTGTGGGCAGAAACTATGGCTACACCTTC.

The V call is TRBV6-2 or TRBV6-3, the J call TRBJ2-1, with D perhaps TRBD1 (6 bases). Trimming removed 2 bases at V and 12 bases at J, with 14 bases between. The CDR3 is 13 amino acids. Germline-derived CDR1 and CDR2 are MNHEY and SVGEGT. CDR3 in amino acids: CASSYNFGTLQFF. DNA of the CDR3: TGTGCCAGCAGTTACAATTTCGGGACACTGCAGTTCTTC.

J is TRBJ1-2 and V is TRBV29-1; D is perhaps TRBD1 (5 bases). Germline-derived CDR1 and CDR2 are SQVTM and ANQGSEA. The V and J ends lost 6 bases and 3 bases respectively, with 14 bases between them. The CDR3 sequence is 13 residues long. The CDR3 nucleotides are TGCAGCGTCGTCCGGGGGGGGGACTATGGCTACACCTTC. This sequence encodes CSVVRGGDYGYTF.